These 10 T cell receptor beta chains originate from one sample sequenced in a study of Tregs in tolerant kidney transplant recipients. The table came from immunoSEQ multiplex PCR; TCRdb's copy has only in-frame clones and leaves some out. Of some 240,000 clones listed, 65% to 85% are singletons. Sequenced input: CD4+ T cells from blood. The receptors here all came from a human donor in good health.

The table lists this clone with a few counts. The CDR3, as DNA: TGTGCCAGCAGTGAACCCCGGCAGGGGGCATCGGGAGGCTACACCTTC. This gives the protein CASSEPRQGASGGYTF. V and J are TRBV6-1 and TRBJ1-2; 8 bases are shared with TRBD1. V shed 2 bases and J 8 bases; nucleotides not matched to a gene: 13. From germline, CDR1 is MNHNS and CDR2 SASEGT. This CDR3 has 16 amino acids.

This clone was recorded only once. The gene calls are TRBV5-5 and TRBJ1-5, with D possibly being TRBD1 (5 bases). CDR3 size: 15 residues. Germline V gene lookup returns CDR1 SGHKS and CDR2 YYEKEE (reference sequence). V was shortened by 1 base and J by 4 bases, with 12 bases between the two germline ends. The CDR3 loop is CASSLWGGVNQPQHF. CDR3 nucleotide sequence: TGTGCCAGCAGCTTGTGGGGCGGGGTAAATCAGCCCCAGCATTTT.

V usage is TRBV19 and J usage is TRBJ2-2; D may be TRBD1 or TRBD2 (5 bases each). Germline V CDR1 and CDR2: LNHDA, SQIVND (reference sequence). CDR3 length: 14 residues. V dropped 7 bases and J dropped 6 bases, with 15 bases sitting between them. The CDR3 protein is CASTPGPKAGELFF. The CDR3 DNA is TGTGCCAGTACCCCGGGACCAAAGGCCGGGGAGCTGTTTTTT.

This CDR3 is CASSPRQGGNTEAFF. DNA of the CDR3: TGTGCCAGCAGCCCTCGACAGGGAGGGAACACTGAAGCTTTCTTT. V is TRBV9 and J is TRBJ1-1; the match to TRBD1 covers 7 bases. V lost 4 bases, J lost 1 base, and 7 bases stayed unmatched. CDR1 and CDR2 from the germline V gene are SGDLS and YYNGEE. This CDR3 has 15 amino acids.

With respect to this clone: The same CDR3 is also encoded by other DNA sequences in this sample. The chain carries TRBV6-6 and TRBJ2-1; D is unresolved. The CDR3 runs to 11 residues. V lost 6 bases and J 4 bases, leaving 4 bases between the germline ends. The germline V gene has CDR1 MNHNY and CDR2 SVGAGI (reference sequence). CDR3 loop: CASSLYNEQFF. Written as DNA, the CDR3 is TGTGCCAGCAGCCTTTACAATGAGCAGTTCTTC.

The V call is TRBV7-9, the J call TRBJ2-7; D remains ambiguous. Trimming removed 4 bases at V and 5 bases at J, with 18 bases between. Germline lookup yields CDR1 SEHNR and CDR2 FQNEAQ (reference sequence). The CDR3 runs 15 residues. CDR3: CASSSLVPRKDEQYF. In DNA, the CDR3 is TGTGCCAGCAGCTCTCTCGTCCCAAGGAAGGACGAGCAGTACTTC.

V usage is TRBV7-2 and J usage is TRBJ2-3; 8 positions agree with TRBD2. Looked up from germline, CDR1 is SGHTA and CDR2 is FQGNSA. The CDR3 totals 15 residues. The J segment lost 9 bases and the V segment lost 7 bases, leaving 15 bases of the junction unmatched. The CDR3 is CASTPVRGALFTQYF. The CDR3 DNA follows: TGTGCCAGCACCCCCGTGCGGGGGGCACTATTCACGCAGTATTTT.

The CDR3 is CASSPQTSGYNEQFF. The CDR3 DNA reads TGTGCCAGCAGCCCCCAGACTAGCGGTTACAATGAGCAGTTCTTC. The genes are TRBV7-3 and TRBJ2-1, with TRBD2 matching 9 bases. This CDR3 region has 15 residues. The V and J ends lost 5 bases and 4 bases, in that order; junction bases with no gene match: 6. The V gene's germline CDR1 is SGHTA and CDR2 FQGTGA.

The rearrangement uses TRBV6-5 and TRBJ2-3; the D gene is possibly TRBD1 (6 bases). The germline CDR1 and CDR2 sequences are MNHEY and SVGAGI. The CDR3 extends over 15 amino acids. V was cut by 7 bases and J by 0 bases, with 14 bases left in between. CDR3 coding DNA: TGTGCCAGCACCCCAGCTGGGGGCAGCACAGATACGCAGTATTTT. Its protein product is CASTPAGGSTDTQYF.

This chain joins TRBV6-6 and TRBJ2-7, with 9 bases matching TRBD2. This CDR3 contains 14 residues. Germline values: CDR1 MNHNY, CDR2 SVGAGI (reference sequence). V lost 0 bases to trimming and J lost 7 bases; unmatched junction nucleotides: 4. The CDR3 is CASSYSGGRGEQYF. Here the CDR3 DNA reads TGTGCCAGCAGTTACTCTGGCGGGAGGGGGGAGCAGTACTTC.